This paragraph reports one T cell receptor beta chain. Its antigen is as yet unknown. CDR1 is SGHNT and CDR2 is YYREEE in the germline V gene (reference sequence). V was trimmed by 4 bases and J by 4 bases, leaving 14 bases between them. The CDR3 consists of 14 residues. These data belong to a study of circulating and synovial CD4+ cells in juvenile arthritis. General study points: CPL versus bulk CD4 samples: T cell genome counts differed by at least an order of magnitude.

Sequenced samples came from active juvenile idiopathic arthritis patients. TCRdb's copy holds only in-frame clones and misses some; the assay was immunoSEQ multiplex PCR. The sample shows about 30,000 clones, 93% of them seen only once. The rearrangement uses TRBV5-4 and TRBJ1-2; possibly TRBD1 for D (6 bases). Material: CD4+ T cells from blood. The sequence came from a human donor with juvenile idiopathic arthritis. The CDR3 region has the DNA TGTGCCAGCAGCCGCACAGGGTTGGGCTATGGCTACACCTTC. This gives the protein CASSRTGLGYGYTF.